One T cell receptor beta chain is described in this entry. This clone was recorded a few times. Which antigen it targets is not known. Per-nucleotide qualities are absent, and no much larger clonotype sits a single base away. The time point tag for this specimen amounts to: baseline before oral tofacitinib. From alopecia areata patients, peripheral blood was collected along with lesional scalp punch biopsies. After PBMCs were isolated by density centrifugation and stained for CD3, CD4 and CD8, a FACSAria was used to sort CD4+ and CD8+ T cells. Libraries were prepared through the immunoSEQ multiplex PCR assay. For TCR sequencing, RNA was extracted from every sample and reverse transcribed into cDNA to serve as template. SuperScript III was used for first-strand cDNA synthesis, primed with a 2:1 mix of oligo-dT and random hexamers. A synthetic immune receptor repertoire was used to measure amplification bias, and any remaining bias was corrected computationally. The authors' pipeline ran thus. Raw reads were preprocessed to remove errors, and CDR3 was defined according to IMGT conventions as the region from the conserved cysteine to phenylalanine. Clonality was computed as 1 minus the Shannon entropy, with the entropy normalized by log2 of the number of productive unique TCRs. Whether each scalp clone was CD4 or CD8 was inferred by checking scalp TCRbeta sequences against the CD4 and CD8 repertoires from sorted blood. Held by TCRdb, this immuneACCESS table contains in-frame sequences only and omits some clones. Under half of the omission traces to an unresolved V gene where checked; the cause of the rest is unknown. V and J calls and clone size are copied from that table; D and trimming were computed from the DNA. The sample has some 180,000 clones on record, more than 60% of them singletons. Clones ranked in the top ten supply around 1.8% of the sample.

The data belong to a study of CD8+ T cells in alopecia areata (dated by TCRdb to 2016 to 2019). At the level of the whole study: The treated patients took part in an open-label pilot trial in which moderate-to-severe alopecia areata was treated with oral tofacitinib at 5 to 10 mg twice daily. Tofacitinib was given for 6 to 18 months, followed by 6 months of follow-up off drug to assess delayed response and recurrence. The study used high-throughput TCRbeta sequencing to examine T cell clonal expansion in alopecia areata, in both the C3H/HeJ mouse model and human patients. On the human side, TCRbeta sequencing was run on scalp tissue and on sorted CD4+ and CD8+ peripheral blood T cells from healthy controls and from alopecia areata patients with either patchy or totalis/universalis disease. Biopsies were taken from tofacitinib-treated patients at baseline and again at 4 and 24 weeks into treatment, and several of those patients also had a later scalp biopsy. Scalp clonality was compared among normal scalp (n=4), patchy alopecia areata scalp (n=8), and alopecia totalis/universalis scalp (n=8). RNA came from the PAXgene miRNA kit for fixed scalp, the miRNeasy kit for PBMCs, and the RNeasy kit for mouse skin. TCRbeta CDR3 regions were amplified by immunoSEQ multiplex PCR using 35 Vbeta forward and 13 Jbeta reverse primers. The paper as a whole reports these results and caveats: Compared with normal scalp, lesional scalp, particularly in alopecia totalis/universalis, had higher clonality and more expanded CD8+ clones, which suggests antigenic drive. Unlike mouse skin, which is dominated by gammadelta T cells, normal human skin has resident alphabeta T cells that are also sequenced, and this complicates analysis of the scalp TCR repertoire. Compared with mice, TCR sequences shared between patients were less clear, possibly partly because of HLA diversity across the patient population.

The V end loses 1 base and the J end loses 7 bases, and a stretch of 11 bases separates them. CDR1 LGHNA and CDR2 YSLEER are derived from the germline V gene. The CDR3 contains 15 residues, cysteine and phenylalanine counted. Of all the DNA, just the CDR3 is kept, 45 bases in frame from base 1. This material consisted of CD4+ T cells sorted from blood, taken at week 0. This sequence originates from a human donor with alopecia areata. This receptor chain uses TRBV4-3 and TRBJ1-6; the D gene is perhaps TRBD1, from 6 matching bases. The DNA sequence is given as TGCGCCAGCAGCCAAGTAACAGGGAAGAATTCACCCCTCCACTTT. Protein translation: CASSQVTGKNSPLHF.